What follows are 27 T cell receptor beta chains derived from one specimen sequenced in a study of T cell responses to AZD1222 COVID-19 vaccine. The assay was immunoSEQ multiplex PCR, and TCRdb's table has in-frame clones only and misses some. The sample holds more than 110,000 clones, about 89% seen once. The source was peripheral blood, collected on day 0 of AZD1222 vaccination. Every receptor here comes from an adult in good health.

The gene calls are TRBV27 and TRBJ1-5, with no clear D. The CDR3 length is 14 residues. The V end was cut by 3 bases, the J end by 1 base, with 7 bases between. The germline CDR1 and CDR2 sequences are MNHEY and SMNVEV (reference sequence). The DNA of the CDR3 is TGTGCCAGCAGTTTTCGGTCCAGCAATCAGCCCCAGCATTTT. This translates into CASSFRSSNQPQHF.

The chain carries TRBV27 and TRBJ1-1, with 9 positions matching TRBD1. Germline V lookup: CDR1 MNHEY, CDR2 SMNVEV (reference sequence). V dropped 3 bases and J dropped 3; count of bases not matched to a gene: 5. The CDR3 loop spans 15 amino acids. The CDR3 region has the DNA TGTGCCAGCAGTTTCGGACAGGGGTGGGACACTGAAGCTTTCTTT. Protein product: CASSFGQGWDTEAFF.

This CDR3 reads CASSDQEGYEQYF. DNA for the CDR3: TGTGCCAGTAGTGATCAGGAGGGCTACGAGCAGTACTTC. The J gene is TRBJ2-7, the V gene TRBV19; D is possibly TRBD2 (6 bases). The CDR3 length is 13 residues. Per germline, CDR1 LNHDA and CDR2 SQIVND (reference sequence). Trimming took off 5 bases at V and 3 bases at J, with 11 bases between the two ends.

This chain uses TRBV2 with TRBJ2-1; a weak D match, TRBD1 (6 bases). Looked up from germline, CDR1 is SNHLY and CDR2 is FYNNEI. The ends were cut back, 2 bases at V and 5 bases at J, with 13 bases in the middle. The CDR3 runs to 15 residues. CDR3 region: CASSERGTQNNEQFF. In DNA, the CDR3 is TGTGCCAGCAGTGAACGAGGGACACAAAACAATGAGCAGTTCTTC.

V is TRBV10-2 and J is TRBJ2-3, with TRBD2 matching 7 bases. Germline loops: CDR1 WSHSY, CDR2 SAAADI. The CDR3 totals 15 residues. V shed 5 bases and J 0 bases; nucleotides not matched to a gene: 5. In DNA, the CDR3 is TGCGCCAGCAGTAGGCTAGCGGTTAGCACAGATACGCAGTATTTT. Its protein product is CASSRLAVSTDTQYF.

J is TRBJ2-1 and V is TRBV18, with TRBD2 matching 12 bases. CDR3 size: 14 residues. Germline CDR1 KGHSH, CDR2 LQKENI. The junction had 1 base not matched to a gene; V was cut back by 4 bases and J by 6 bases. The CDR3 DNA reads TGTGCCAGCTCACAGGGACTAGCGGGCAATGAGCAGTTCTTC. It yields the protein CASSQGLAGNEQFF.

The DNA of the CDR3 is TGTGCCAGCAGTGAATATATGGGGGGGAATGAAAAACTGTTTTTT. This translates into CASSEYMGGNEKLFF. V and J are TRBV2 and TRBJ1-4, with D tentatively TRBD1 (5 bases). Germline CDR1 is SNHLY and CDR2 is FYNNEI. Trimming left V 2 bases short and J 5 bases short, with 12 bases between. CDR3 length: 15 amino acids.

This clone was recorded only once. The gene calls are TRBV6-5 and TRBJ1-1; TRBD1 might be the D (6 bases). The CDR3 extends over 14 amino acids. Deletions cut 8 bases from V and 5 bases from J, with 18 bases between. CDR1 is MNHEY and CDR2 is SVGAGI in the germline V gene. The CDR3 region is CASSRGASETEAFF. In DNA, the CDR3 is TGTGCCAGCTCTCGGGGGGCTTCGGAGACTGAAGCTTTCTTT.

This clone appeared a single time. The chain combines TRBV10-1 with TRBJ1-2; D unclear. CDR3 length: 13 residues. Germline assignment: CDR1 WNHNN and CDR2 SYGVQD (reference sequence). Deletions cut 0 bases from V and 3 bases from J, with 5 bases between. The CDR3 sequence is CASSESRYYGYTF. CDR3 DNA: TGCGCCAGCAGTGAGTCGCGGTACTATGGCTACACCTTC.

The chain uses TRBV11-1 and TRBJ1-6; no firm D call. CDR3 length equals 14 residues. V was clipped by 3 bases and J by 13 bases, with 16 bases between them. Germline-derived CDR1 and CDR2 are SGHAT and FQDESV (reference sequence). CDR3 in DNA: TGTGCCAGCAGCTTGCCATTCCCCGAGGCTCCCCTCCACTTT. Translating gives CASSLPFPEAPLHF.

This chain joins TRBV9 and TRBJ1-3; 10 nucleotides match TRBD1. Germline CDR1 and CDR2: SGDLS and YYNGEE. CDR3 length: 16 residues. J was trimmed by 2 bases and V by 0 bases; bases with no gene match: 2. CDR3 nucleotide sequence: TGTGCCAGCAGCGTAGGGGGGACAGGGGCTGGAAACACCATATATTTT. This gives the protein CASSVGGTGAGNTIYF.

The chain recombines TRBV7-8 with TRBJ1-1, with D possibly being TRBD1 (5 bases). CDR3 length: 14 residues. Deletions cut 5 bases from V and 4 bases from J, with 14 bases between. Germline V CDR1 and CDR2: SGHVS, FQNEAQ. CDR3 sequence: CASSVQGWTTEAFF. The CDR3 coding sequence is TGTGCCAGCAGCGTCCAGGGATGGACCACTGAAGCTTTCTTT. The variable domain in full, completed from reference TRBV7-8 and TRBJ1-1, reads GAGVSQSPRYKVAKRGQDVALRCDPISGHVSLFWYQQALGQGPEFLTYFQNEAQLDKSGLPSDRFFAERPEGSVSTLKIQRTQQEDSAVYLCASSVQGWTTEAFFGQGTRLTVV.

The chain uses TRBV25-1 and TRBJ1-1; TRBD1 might be the D (6 bases). Germline V gene data show CDR1 as MGHDK and CDR2 as SYGVNS. CDR3 length: 12 amino acids. V gave up 4 bases and J gave up 8 bases, with 11 bases separating them. CDR3 DNA: TGTGCCAGCAGTGGACAGGCGTACGAAGCTTTCTTT. As protein: CASSGQAYEAFF.

This chain uses TRBV10-2 with TRBJ1-2, with D unclear. This CDR3 region has 13 residues. CDR1 and CDR2 from the germline V gene are WSHSY and SAAADI. Trimming pared 3 bases from V and 2 bases from J, leaving 7 bases between. The CDR3: CASSEKENYGYTF. CDR3 in DNA: TGCGCCAGCAGTGAAAAGGAAAACTATGGCTACACCTTC.

The chain employs TRBV7-9 and TRBJ1-2, with TRBD1 identical over 7 bases. CDR1 is SEHNR, CDR2 FQNEAQ, per germline (reference sequence). The CDR3 contains 12 residues. Trimming removed 3 bases from V and 7 bases from J; junction bases left unmatched: 2. CDR3 in amino acids: CASSLGQPGYTF. CDR3 bases: TGTGCCAGCAGCTTGGGACAGCCTGGCTACACCTTC.

The gene calls are TRBV3-1 (or the pseudogene TRBV3-2) and TRBJ2-3; no firm D call. The germline V and J ends were trimmed by 4 bases and 2 bases, with 16 bases remaining between them. The CDR3 sequence is 16 residues long. The germline V gene has CDR1 LGHDT and CDR2 YNNKEL (reference sequence). The CDR3 nucleotides are TGTGCCAGCAGCCTCGGGTTTTCCTTACTCACAGATACGCAGTATTTT. It is translated as CASSLGFSLLTDTQYF.

The genes are TRBV5-1 and TRBJ1-4; no reliable D call. The CDR3 runs to 17 residues. V was clipped by 0 bases and J by 7 bases, with 19 bases between them. The germline gives CDR1 SGHRS, CDR2 YFSETQ. The CDR3 DNA sequence: TGCGCCAGCAGCTTGGAGCGGACGGCCGGTAGATCTGAAAAACTGTTTTTT. Protein: CASSLERTAGRSEKLFF.

V is TRBV27 and J is TRBJ1-6; 9 bases map to TRBD1. The germline CDR1 and CDR2 sequences are MNHEY and SMNVEV (reference sequence). The CDR3 length is 16 residues. The trim removed 8 bases at V and 0 bases at J, leaving 5 bases unmatched. The CDR3 here is CASRVQGASYNSPLHF. Here the CDR3 DNA reads TGTGCCAGCCGAGTACAGGGGGCCTCCTATAATTCACCCCTCCACTTT.

V gene TRBV30 combines with J gene TRBJ1-1; maybe TRBD1 (6 bases). V was trimmed by 1 base and J by 8 bases, leaving 14 bases between them. CDR3 length equals 13 residues. The germline CDR1 and CDR2 sequences are GTSNPN and SVGIG (reference sequence). The CDR3 nucleotides read TGTGCCTGGAGTGCCCGGACAGCGGTCGAAGCTTTCTTT. Protein sequence: CAWSARTAVEAFF.

The CDR3 protein is CASSKLDNVGNTIYF. The CDR3 nucleotides are TGTGCCAGCAGTAAGTTAGACAACGTCGGAAACACCATATATTTT. This rearrangement joins TRBV6-5 to TRBJ1-3; D is unresolved. Germline values: CDR1 MNHEY, CDR2 SVGAGI. V gave up 5 bases and J gave up 4 bases, with 15 bases separating them. CDR3 length: 15 amino acids.

This chain joins TRBV7-9 and TRBJ1-6; weak D call: TRBD1 (6 bases). Trimming removed 6 bases at V and 0 bases at J, with 12 bases between. The length of the CDR3 is 16 residues. Germline lookup yields CDR1 SEHNR and CDR2 FQNEAQ (reference sequence). CDR3 nucleotides: TGTGCCAGCAGTTTGACAGGCGGCTCCTATAATTCACCCCTCCACTTT. It translates to CASSLTGGSYNSPLHF. The full variable domain, in which reference TRBV7-9 and TRBJ1-6 provide the parts outside the CDR3, is DTGVSQNPRHKITKRGQNVTFRCDPISEHNRLYWYRQTLGQGPEFLTYFQNEAQLEKSRLLSDRFSAERPKGSFSTLEIQRTEQGDSAMYLCASSLTGGSYNSPLHFGNGTRLTVT.

This chain uses TRBV27 with TRBJ1-2; D gene unclear. V was shortened by 4 bases and J by 7 bases, with 10 bases between the two germline ends. This CDR3 has 12 residues. The germline gives CDR1 MNHEY, CDR2 SMNVEV (reference sequence). The CDR3 nucleotides read TGTGCCAGCAGTTCCTCGAGATTTGGCTACACCTTC. This encodes CASSSSRFGYTF.

This clone was seen once. This rearrangement joins TRBV11-2 to TRBJ2-5; TRBD2 matches at 8 bases. The CDR3 totals 15 residues. V lost 1 base to trimming and J lost 4 bases; unmatched junction nucleotides: 5. The germline gives CDR1 SGHAT, CDR2 FQNNGV. The CDR3 bases are TGTGCCAGCAGCTTAGGGCGGGGGGTTGGAGAGACCCAGTACTTC. Translating it yields CASSLGRGVGETQYF.

The chain uses TRBV10-3 and TRBJ1-6; D not certain. There are 13 residues in the CDR3. CDR1 ENHRY and CDR2 SYGVKD come from the germline V gene. Trimming removed 7 bases from V and 10 bases from J, with 14 bases in between. The CDR3 loop is CAITPDTRSPLHF. The CDR3 bases are TGTGCCATCACACCAGATACGCGGTCACCCCTCCACTTT.

The gene calls are TRBV3-1 (or the pseudogene TRBV3-2) and TRBJ1-1; D is unclear. The CDR3 loop spans 16 amino acids. V dropped 4 bases and J dropped 2 bases, with 17 bases sitting between them. Germline CDR1 LGHDT, CDR2 YNNKEL (reference sequence). CDR3 coding DNA: TGTGCCAGCAGCCCCCAGATAACGTCCTTAAACACTGAAGCTTTCTTT. It yields the protein CASSPQITSLNTEAFF.

The chain joins TRBV3-1 (or the pseudogene TRBV3-2) to TRBJ2-1, with 10 bases that match TRBD2. CDR3 length: 15 amino acids. The V gene end was trimmed by 1 base and the J gene end by 5 bases; junction bases not matched to a gene: 2. Germline V gene data show CDR1 as LGHDT and CDR2 as YNNKEL (reference sequence). For the CDR3, the DNA is TGTGCCAGCAGCCAAGGCCTAGCGGGAGACAATGAGCAGTTCTTC. Protein sequence: CASSQGLAGDNEQFF.

The V call is TRBV2, the J call TRBJ2-1; 9 positions match TRBD2. The germline V gene has CDR1 SNHLY and CDR2 FYNNEI. Unmatched junction bases numbered 13, after V lost 7 bases and J lost 9 bases. The CDR3 runs to 15 residues. The CDR3 DNA reads TGTGCCAGCATAGACGTCGGCGGGAGGGCAAGTGAGCAGTTCTTC. Protein: CASIDVGGRASEQFF.